The TCR beta chain under discussion was sequenced for a study of blood T cell repertoires in COVID-19. Assay: immunoSEQ multiplex PCR; the TCRdb copy retains only in-frame clones and omits some. The sample holds some 270,000 clones, roughly 85% seen once. This CDR3 spans 15 amino acids. Germline CDR1 is ENHRY and CDR2 is SYGVKD. With V trimmed by 6 bases and J by 1 base, 3 bases remained unmatched. Sequences were obtained from peripheral blood. The receptor was derived from a woman between 65 and 79 years old with acute or convalescent COVID-19. This sequence joins TRBV10-3 and TRBJ1-4, with 9 bases identical to TRBD1. This CDR3 reads CAIRGQGGTNEKLFF. For the CDR3, the DNA is TGTGCCATCAGGGGACAGGGTGGAACTAATGAAAAACTGTTTTTT.